These 14 T cell receptor beta chains share one sample of origin, sequenced in a study of persistence of HIV-infected CD4 T cells. Overlapping HIV-1 Gag 15-mer peptides at 0.85 to 1 ug per peptide per mL were used. Responding CD4+ T cells were sorted by upregulation of both CD40 ligand and CD69. Which antigens these TCRs recognize remains unknown. This was the immunoSEQ version 4 assay in survey mode. The data were produced by immunoSEQ multiplex PCR, yet TCRdb's version contains in-frame clones alone and is incomplete. This sample carries 24,000 or so clones, around two thirds of them seen once, and the ten largest clones take less than 2%. Sequencing used CD4+ T cells sorted from PBMCs after approximately 18-hour stimulation, obtained from a patient who received antiretroviral therapy. These receptors were collected from an adult man with HIV who was CMV-seropositive.

The chain is built from TRBV13 and TRBJ2-2; 10 bases are a match to TRBD1. With V trimmed by 1 base and J by 7 bases, 6 bases remained unmatched. CDR1 and CDR2 (germline): PRHDT, FYEKMQ (reference sequence). This CDR3 region has 16 residues. The CDR3 bases are TGTGCCAGCAGCTTAGACCCGGGACAGGGGATCGGGGAGCTGTTTTTT. This codes for CASSLDPGQGIGELFF.

The CDR3 sequence is CASSSDRVRELFF. The CDR3 DNA reads TGTGCCAGCAGCTCGGACAGGGTTCGGGAGCTGTTTTTT. The V and J genes are TRBV13 and TRBJ2-2; TRBD1 matches 8 bases. After removal of 4 bases from V and 9 bases from J, the junction contained 4 bases not matched to a gene. Germline V CDR1 and CDR2: PRHDT, FYEKMQ (reference sequence). The CDR3 length is 13 residues.

The chain uses TRBV4-1 and TRBJ2-3; 11 nucleotides align to TRBD2. CDR1 MGHRA and CDR2 YSYEKL come from the germline V gene. The CDR3 runs to 16 residues. Losses at the gene ends were 2 bases for V and 5 bases for J; bases not matched to a gene: 6. The CDR3 region is CASSQPTSGDLDTQYF. DNA for the CDR3: TGCGCCAGCAGCCAACCGACTAGCGGGGATTTAGATACGCAGTATTTT.

The chain joins TRBV5-1 to TRBJ2-2, with D unclear. Deletions cut 0 bases from V and 4 bases from J, with 7 bases between. The CDR3 contains 14 residues. CDR1 is SGHRS, CDR2 YFSETQ, per germline. The CDR3 DNA reads as TGCGCCAGCAGCTTGGTTTCGGGCACCGGGGAGCTGTTTTTT. It specifies CASSLVSGTGELFF.

The rearrangement links TRBV15 to TRBJ1-3; maybe TRBD1 (6 bases). Germline V gene data show CDR1 as LNHNV and CDR2 as YYDKDF (reference sequence). Trimming cost V 7 bases and J 2 bases, with 12 bases left between them. This CDR3 has 14 residues. CDR3 coding DNA: TGTGCCACCACTCAGGGGAGACCTGGAAACACCATATATTTT. Encoded protein: CATTQGRPGNTIYF.

The genes are TRBV18 and TRBJ1-6; D unclear. CDR1 and CDR2 from the germline V gene are KGHSH and LQKENI. The CDR3 totals 14 residues. V shed 2 bases and J shed 7 bases, with 9 bases lying between them. The CDR3, as DNA: TGTGCCAGCTCACCAAACCCCGGGAATTCACCCCTCCACTTT. As protein: CASSPNPGNSPLHF.

This clone was observed once. The CDR3 DNA sequence: TGTGCCAGCCAGGGACAGCCCACAGATACGCAGTATTTT. Translating gives CASQGQPTDTQYF. This rearrangement joins TRBV7-9 to TRBJ2-3, with 7 bases matching TRBD1. The CDR3 extends over 13 amino acids. Per the germline V gene, CDR1 is SEHNR and CDR2 is FQNEAQ (reference sequence). V gave up 8 bases and J gave up 2 bases; unmatched junction bases: 4.

The chain joins TRBV2 to TRBJ1-5; no reliable D call. Germline CDR1 is SNHLY and CDR2 is FYNNEI. This CDR3 is 14 amino acids long. V gave up 7 bases and J gave up 1 base, with 11 bases separating them. The CDR3 DNA sequence: TGTGCCAGCACCCCCGGGGAGAGCAATCAGCCCCAGCATTTT. This codes for CASTPGESNQPQHF.

This sequence joins TRBV19 and TRBJ2-7; no firm D call. CDR1 is LNHDA and CDR2 is SQIVND in the germline V gene (reference sequence). Trimming left V 3 bases short and J 2 bases short, with 17 bases between. The CDR3 covers 16 residues. The CDR3 sequence is CASSIEARKPPYEQYF. CDR3 coding DNA: TGTGCCAGTAGTATCGAGGCTAGAAAGCCCCCCTACGAGCAGTACTTC.

The chain couples TRBV10-1 to TRBJ2-6, with D possibly being TRBD1 (5 bases). V lost 3 bases to trimming and J lost 4 bases, with 13 bases between them. The CDR3 runs to 16 residues. Germline CDR1 WNHNN, CDR2 SYGVQD (reference sequence). The CDR3 here is CASSEGGAEGANVLTF. The CDR3 nucleotides are TGCGCCAGCAGTGAAGGTGGGGCGGAAGGGGCCAACGTCCTGACTTTC.

The V call is TRBV5-1, the J call TRBJ1-1; a possible D gene is TRBD1 (6 bases). The CDR3 spans 18 residues. V lost 4 bases and J lost 4, with 26 bases in between. CDR1 is SGHRS and CDR2 is YFSETQ in the germline V gene. The CDR3 region has the DNA TGCGCCAGCAGCCCTCGGGAGGGGACACCGTCGTTGAGCACTGAAGCTTTCTTT. The encoded protein is CASSPREGTPSLSTEAFF.

The chain links TRBV29-1 to TRBJ2-1; 7 positions agree with TRBD2. Germline assignment: CDR1 SQVTM and CDR2 ANQGSEA. Trimming took 4 bases from V and 5 from J; bases not matched to a gene: 8. The CDR3 is made up of 14 amino acids. The CDR3 sequence: CSVGRGISHNEQFF. DNA of the CDR3: TGCAGCGTTGGGCGGGGGATATCCCACAATGAGCAGTTCTTC.

This chain links TRBV5-6 with TRBJ2-3; 7 bases align to TRBD2. V was clipped by 1 base and J by 7 bases; unmatched bases: 9. This CDR3 spans 15 amino acids. The germline V gene encodes CDR1 SGHDT and CDR2 YYEEEE. CDR3 in DNA: TGTGCCAGCAGCTTGACTGCTAGCGGAACCAATACGCAGTATTTT. Protein: CASSLTASGTNTQYF.

The rearrangement links TRBV5-8 to TRBJ2-3; D call uncertain. This CDR3 region has 14 residues. The V end was cut by 4 bases, the J end by 0 bases, with 9 bases between. Germline V gene data show CDR1 as SGHTS and CDR2 as YDEGEE. The DNA for the CDR3 is TGTGCCAGCAGCCTCGAGTGGAGCACAGATACGCAGTATTTT. Its protein product is CASSLEWSTDTQYF.